Listed below are T cell receptor beta chains from one sample, sequenced in a study of blood T cells in healthy people across ages. From the 5' RACE reads, TCRdb called clonotypes with MiXCR, one entry per CDR3 protein. The data contain 1.5 million to 2 million distinct CDR3 sequences, about 50% of them singletons. Sequencing was performed on blood. These receptor sequences come from a woman aged 40 to 50 in good health. Each CDR3 is given with its conserved first and last residue. A D gene is named only where the DNA matches it firmly. The size entry is marked missing in some rows and otherwise reads once, few, many or a size class.

clone size,J gene,D gene,V gene,CDR3 protein,CDR3 DNA
.,TRBJ2-4,.,TRBV2,CASSDIISNIQYF,TGTGCCAGCAGTGACATTATTTCAAACATTCAGTACTTC
.,TRBJ1-6,.,TRBV14,CASSQGRGKSHF,TGTGCCAGCAGCCAAGGAAGGGGTAAAAGCCACTTT
.,TRBJ2-1,.,TRBV5-6,CASSLVMDVNEQFF,TGTGCCAGCAGCTTGGTGATGGACGTTAATGAGCAGTTCTTC
.,TRBJ2-5,TRBD2,TRBV13,CASSPSSGTTSTQYF,TGTGCCAGCAGCCCGTCCTCCGGGACTACCTCGACCCAGTACTTC
.,TRBJ1-1,.,TRBV28,CASRSPFVSTNTEAFF,TGTGCCAGCAGATCCCCTTTTGTATCCACGAACACTGAAGCTTTCTTT
few,TRBJ2-1,.,TRBV7-6,CASSLVAEISYNEQFF,TGTGCCAGCAGCTTAGTAGCGGAGATCTCCTACAATGAGCAGTTCTTC
.,TRBJ1-1,.,TRBV20-1,CSGRTFNTEAFF,TGCAGCGGACGGACGTTTAACACTGAAGCTTTCTTT
.,TRBJ2-7,TRBD2,TRBV6-6,CASSPRGSGGPYEQYF,TGTGCCAGCAGTCCTCGTGGTAGCGGGGGGCCCTACGAGCAGTACTTC
.,TRBJ2-7,.,TRBV7-8,CASSLYGLDQYF,TGTGCCAGCAGCTTATATGGTTTGGACCAGTACTTC
once,TRBJ1-1,.,TRBV7-2,CASSLASGRGRNTEAFF,TGTGCCAGCAGCTTAGCGAGTGGCAGGGGCCGGAACACTGAAGCTTTCTTT
once,TRBJ1-5,.,TRBV6-6,CASSSTGYNQPQHF,TGTGCCAGCAGCTCGACAGGCTACAATCAGCCCCAGCATTTT